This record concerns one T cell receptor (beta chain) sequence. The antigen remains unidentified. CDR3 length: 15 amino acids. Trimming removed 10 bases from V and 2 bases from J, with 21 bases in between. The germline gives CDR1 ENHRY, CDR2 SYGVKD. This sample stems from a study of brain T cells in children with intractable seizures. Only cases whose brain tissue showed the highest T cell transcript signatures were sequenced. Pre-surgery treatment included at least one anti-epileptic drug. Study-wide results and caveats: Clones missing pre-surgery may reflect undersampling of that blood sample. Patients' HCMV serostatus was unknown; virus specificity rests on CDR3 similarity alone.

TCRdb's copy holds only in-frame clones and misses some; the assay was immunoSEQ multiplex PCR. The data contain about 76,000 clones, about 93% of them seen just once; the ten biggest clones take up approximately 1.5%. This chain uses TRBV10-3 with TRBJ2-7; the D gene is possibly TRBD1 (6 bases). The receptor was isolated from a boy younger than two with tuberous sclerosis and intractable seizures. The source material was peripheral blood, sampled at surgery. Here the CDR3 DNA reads TGTGCCACCTCCACCCCGTCGGACAGCACCTACGAGCAGTACTTC. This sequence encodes CATSTPSDSTYEQYF.